This TCR beta chain emerged from a study of PD-L1 blockade in urothelial cancer. Background on the study: Atezolizumab was started by patients in the mid-2010s at 1,200 mg intravenously every 3 weeks. Findings and limits, study-wide: In blood at 3 weeks, tumor-associated clones expanded more among patients with durable benefit.

Time point noted: pretreatment peripheral blood. As for this clone: Antigen unknown.

Every PCR got spiked synthetic TCR analog templates. Generated by immunoSEQ multiplex PCR, the TCRdb table keeps only in-frame clones and is missing some. The data show 70,000 to 85,000 clones, approximately 87% seen once. The length of the CDR3 is 14 residues. Germline V gives CDR1 MNHEY, CDR2 SMNVEV (reference sequence). With 5 bases removed from V and 3 bases from J, the gap between germline ends came to 14 bases. V and J are TRBV27 and TRBJ2-7; the D gene is possibly TRBD2 (6 bases). Here the sequenced sample was PBMCs, taken around atezolizumab (anti-PD-L1) treatment. The sequence derives from a man between 65 and 85 years old with urothelial cancer. CDR3 region: CASSGPTSGYEQYF. In DNA form, the CDR3 reads TGTGCCAGCAGTGGCCCGACTAGTGGCTACGAGCAGTACTTC.